Listed below are T cell receptor beta chains from one sample, sequenced in a study of blood T cell repertoires in COVID-19. Using immunoSEQ multiplex PCR, the repertoire was profiled, and TCRdb retains in-frame clones only, with some absent. This sample has 110,000 or so clones, with over 60% found just once. Sequenced: peripheral blood. The receptors here all came from a man aged 65 to 85 with acute or convalescent COVID-19. Both conserved end residues are part of each CDR3. The D gene is left open where the match is weak. For some rows the clone size is stated as once, few or many, or as a class when expanded; others skip it.

v_call	d_call	j_call	clone_size	cdr3_length	cdr3_nt	cdr3_aa
TRBV5-5	NA	TRBJ2-7	few	15	TGTGCCAGCAGCTCCTTCTCAAGGGGGACCCTCGAGCAGTACTTC	CASSSFSRGTLEQYF
TRBV6-7	TRBD1	TRBJ2-3	NA	14	TGTGCCAGCAGTAGACAGGGGGATCCAGATACGCAGTATTTT	CASSRQGDPDTQYF
TRBV5-1	TRBD2	TRBJ2-3	NA	16	TGCGCCAGCAGCGGTAGTGCTAGCGGGGGCGCAGTTACGCAGTATTTT	CASSGSASGGAVTQYF
TRBV28	NA	TRBJ2-7	NA	14	TGTGCCAGCAGTTTAGGGCCGCAGTCGGTGGAGCAGTACTTC	CASSLGPQSVEQYF
TRBV28	TRBD2	TRBJ2-2	NA	15	TGTGCCAGCAGTAGCGGGAGGGCCGACACCGGGGAGCTGTTTTTT	CASSSGRADTGELFF
TRBV30	NA	TRBJ2-7	NA	14	TGTGCCTGGAGCTCGTCTGGGGGCGATTACGAGCAGTACTTC	CAWSSSGGDYEQYF
TRBV28	NA	TRBJ2-6	NA	13	TGTGCCAGCCGAGAGTCTGGGGCCAACGTCCTGACTTTC	CASRESGANVLTF
TRBV19	TRBD1	TRBJ1-2	few	15	TGTGCCAGTAGGGCACAGGGGGCGCAAAACTATGGCTACACCTTC	CASRAQGAQNYGYTF
TRBV6-5	TRBD1	TRBJ1-2	NA	14	TGTGCCAGCAGTTACGAACAGGGGGCGAGGGAAAACACCTTC	CASSYEQGARENTF
TRBV7-8	NA	TRBJ2-7	NA	15	TGTGCCAGCAGACCAGGGACATTTAGACCCGGCGAGCAGTACTTC	CASRPGTFRPGEQYF
TRBV30	NA	TRBJ2-7	few	13	TGTGCCTGGAGTGATTTCGTGGCCGCCGAGCAGTACTTC	CAWSDFVAAEQYF
TRBV7-6	NA	TRBJ2-5	NA	17	TGTGCCAGCAGCTACGACCTCACAGGGTTGGCAGGGGAGACCCAGTACTTC	CASSYDLTGLAGETQYF
TRBV3-1/TRBV3-2	NA	TRBJ2-3	NA	16	TGTGCCAGCAGGTTCCTCGGGGGGCGCGGCACAGATACGCAGTATTTT	CASRFLGGRGTDTQYF
TRBV5-5	NA	TRBJ1-1	NA	13	TGTGCCAGCAGCTTGGGACAGTACCCTGAAGCTTTCTTT	CASSLGQYPEAFF
TRBV5-1	TRBD1	TRBJ2-1	many	17	TGCGCCAGCAGCTTAGGGACAGGGGGCTCTGGGAACAATGAGCAGTTCTTC	CASSLGTGGSGNNEQFF
TRBV5-1	TRBD1	TRBJ2-2	NA	18	TGCGCCAGCAGCTTGATGATCGGGACAGGGGCGAACACCGGGGAGCTGTTTTTT	CASSLMIGTGANTGELFF
TRBV2	TRBD1	TRBJ1-1	NA	15	TGTGCCAGCAGTCCCCTCGGGACAGGGAACACTGAAGCTTTCTTT	CASSPLGTGNTEAFF
TRBV9	NA	TRBJ1-6	NA	14	TGTGCCAGCAGCGTAGCACAGGCCTATTCACCCCTCCACTTT	CASSVAQAYSPLHF
TRBV3-1/TRBV3-2	TRBD2	TRBJ2-2	NA	18	TGTGCCAGCAGCCAAGAATCGCGCGGTAGCGGGGGCCGTCGGGAGCTGTTTTTT	CASSQESRGSGGRRELFF
TRBV12-5	NA	TRBJ1-2	NA	11	TGTGCTAGTGGTTTGCAGGGGAGCTACACCTTC	CASGLQGSYTF
TRBV12-5	TRBD1	TRBJ1-6	NA	16	TGTGCTAGTGGACTCGGGACAGGGGCCTATAATTCACCCCTCCACTTT	CASGLGTGAYNSPLHF
TRBV18	TRBD1	TRBJ1-2	NA	13	TGTGCCAGCTCACCCTTGGACAGGGCAGGCTACACCTTC	CASSPLDRAGYTF
TRBV6-5	TRBD2	TRBJ2-3	NA	15	TGTGCCAGCAGAGCGGGGGGCCCTAGCACAGATACGCAGTATTTT	CASRAGGPSTDTQYF
TRBV5-8	NA	TRBJ2-7	NA	12	TGTGCCAGCAGCCTTTGGGCATACGAGCAGTACTTC	CASSLWAYEQYF
TRBV15	TRBD1	TRBJ2-7	NA	13	TGTGCCACCAGCAAACAGGGGGCTTACGAGCAGTACTTC	CATSKQGAYEQYF
TRBV6-6	TRBD1	TRBJ1-2	once	14	TGTGCCAGCAGTTCCGAGGGACAGTCGAGGGGCTACACCTTC	CASSSEGQSRGYTF
TRBV12-5	NA	TRBJ1-5	NA	17	TGTGCTAGTGGTTTGGTACTTTCACAGGGATACGGACAGCCCCAGCATTTT	CASGLVLSQGYGQPQHF
TRBV2	TRBD1	TRBJ2-7	NA	14	TGTGCCAGCAGATCGGGACAGGCGACCTACGAGCAGTACTTC	CASRSGQATYEQYF
TRBV6-5	NA	TRBJ1-1	NA	13	TGTGCCAGCACCACCATAGCGAACACTGAAGCTTTCTTT	CASTTIANTEAFF
TRBV28	NA	TRBJ2-3	NA	15	TGTGCCAGCTGGGGCTCCTTAGCTAGCACAGATACGCAGTATTTT	CASWGSLASTDTQYF
TRBV12-2	NA	TRBJ1-1	NA	16	TGTGCAAGTCGCTTAAAGATAAGGGGCATGAACACTGAAGCTTTCTTT	CASRLKIRGMNTEAFF
TRBV27	NA	TRBJ2-3	NA	15	TGTGCCAGCAGTTTATTCCCCTCTAGCACAGATACGCAGTATTTT	CASSLFPSSTDTQYF
TRBV13	NA	TRBJ2-1	NA	13	TGTGCCAGCAGCTTAGACAGGATCGGTGAGCAGTTCTTC	CASSLDRIGEQFF
TRBV2	NA	TRBJ2-5	NA	13	TGTGCCAGCAGCCTGAGGAGGCTTGAGTCCCAGTACTTC	CASSLRRLESQYF
TRBV30	NA	TRBJ1-2	NA	12	TGTGCCTGGAGCCAGGGCGTCGCTGGCTACACCTTC	CAWSQGVAGYTF
TRBV25-1	TRBD1	TRBJ1-2	NA	13	TGTGCCAGCAGTGACCTACAGGGGTTGGGCTACACCTTC	CASSDLQGLGYTF